The present T cell receptor beta chain was sequenced within a study of cytomegalovirus exposure and HLA in healthy donors. Remarks on this clone: Its antigen is undetermined.

Data came from immunoSEQ multiplex PCR; TCRdb stores just in-frame clones and leaves some out. Of under 200,000 clones listed, about 89% are singletons. General study findings and limits: Overall, some 160 TCR beta chains were annotated as cytomegalovirus-associated. Diagnosis of cytomegalovirus status made by the classifier reportedly showed high specificity and sensitivity.

The germline V gene has CDR1 MNHNY and CDR2 SVGAGI (reference sequence). The CDR3 is 16 amino acids. Trimming at V came to 4 bases and at J to 7 bases, leaving 6 bases not matched to a gene. The chain combines TRBV6-6 with TRBJ2-1; 14 bases agree with TRBD2. Sequencing was carried out using PBMCs. This receptor was taken from a woman in her late teens or twenties in good health and CMV-seropositive. The CDR3 spells CASSSGTSGGWNEQFF. The CDR3 region has the DNA TGTGCCAGCAGTTCCGGGACTAGCGGGGGTTGGAATGAGCAGTTCTTC.